The present T cell receptor beta chain was sequenced within a study of identical twins. Regarding the study as a whole: Beta out-of-frame twin sharing showed a weaker excess.

TCRdb reanalysed the 5' RACE reads using MiXCR and keeps one entry per CDR3 protein. The table shows approximately 410,000 distinct CDR3 sequences, with less than 20% occurring only once. This clonotype has ten or more counts. Its specificity is not known. The germline V gene has CDR1 DFQATT and CDR2 SNEGSKA (reference sequence). V lost 6 bases, J lost 7 bases, and 8 bases stayed unmatched. The CDR3 has 13 amino acids. Sequencing input: naive T cells sorted from blood. This chain connects TRBV20-1 to TRBJ2-1; 8 bases are a match to TRBD2. This clonotype was obtained from a man between 45 and 60 years old in good health. This CDR3 reads CSAAGTSTNEQFF. The CDR3 bases are TGCAGTGCCGCCGGGACTAGTACGAATGAGCAGTTCTTC.